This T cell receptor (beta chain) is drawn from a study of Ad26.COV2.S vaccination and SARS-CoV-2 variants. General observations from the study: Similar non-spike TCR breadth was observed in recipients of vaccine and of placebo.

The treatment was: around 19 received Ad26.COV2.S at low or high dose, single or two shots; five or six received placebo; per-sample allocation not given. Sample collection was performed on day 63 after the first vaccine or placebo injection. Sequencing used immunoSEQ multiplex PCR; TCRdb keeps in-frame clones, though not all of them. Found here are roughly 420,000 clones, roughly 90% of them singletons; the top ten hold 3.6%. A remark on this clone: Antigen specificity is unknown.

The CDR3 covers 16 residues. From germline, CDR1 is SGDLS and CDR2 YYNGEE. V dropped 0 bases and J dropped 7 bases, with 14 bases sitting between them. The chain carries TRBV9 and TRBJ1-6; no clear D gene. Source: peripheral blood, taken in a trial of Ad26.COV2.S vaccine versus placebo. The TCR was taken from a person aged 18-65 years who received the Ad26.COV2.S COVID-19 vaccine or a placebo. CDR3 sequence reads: CASSVGAGPGNSPLHF. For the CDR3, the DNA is TGTGCCAGCAGCGTAGGGGCAGGACCGGGAAATTCACCCCTCCACTTT.